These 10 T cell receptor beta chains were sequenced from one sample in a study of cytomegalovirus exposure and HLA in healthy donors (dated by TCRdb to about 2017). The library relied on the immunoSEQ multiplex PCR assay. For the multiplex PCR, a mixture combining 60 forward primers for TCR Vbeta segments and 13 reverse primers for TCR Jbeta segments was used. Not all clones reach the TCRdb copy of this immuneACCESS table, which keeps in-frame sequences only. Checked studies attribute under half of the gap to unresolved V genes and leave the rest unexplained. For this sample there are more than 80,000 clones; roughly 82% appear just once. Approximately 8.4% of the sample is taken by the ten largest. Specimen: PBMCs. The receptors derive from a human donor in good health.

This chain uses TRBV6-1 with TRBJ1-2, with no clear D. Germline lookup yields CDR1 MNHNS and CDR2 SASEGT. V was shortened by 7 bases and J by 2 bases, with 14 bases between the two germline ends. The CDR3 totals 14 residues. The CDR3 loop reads CASTQRGSNYGYTF. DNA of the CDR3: TGTGCCAGCACCCAGAGAGGCTCAAACTATGGCTACACCTTC.

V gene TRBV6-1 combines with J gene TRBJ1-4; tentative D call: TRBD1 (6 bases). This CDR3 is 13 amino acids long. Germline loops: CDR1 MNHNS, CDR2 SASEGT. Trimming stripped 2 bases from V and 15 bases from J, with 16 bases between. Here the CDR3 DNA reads TGTGCCAGCAGTGAAAGTGGCAGGGGCGGTATGTTTTTT. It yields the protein CASSESGRGGMFF.

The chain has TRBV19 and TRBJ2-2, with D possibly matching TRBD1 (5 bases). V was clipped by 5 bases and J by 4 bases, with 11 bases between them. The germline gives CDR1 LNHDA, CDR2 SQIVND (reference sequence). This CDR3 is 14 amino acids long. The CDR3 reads CASSWQGRTGELFF. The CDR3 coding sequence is TGTGCCAGTAGTTGGCAGGGTCGCACCGGGGAGCTGTTTTTT.

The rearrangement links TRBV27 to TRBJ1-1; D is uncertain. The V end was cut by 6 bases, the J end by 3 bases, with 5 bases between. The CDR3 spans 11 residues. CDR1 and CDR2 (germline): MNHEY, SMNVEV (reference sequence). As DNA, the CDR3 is TGTGCCAGCAGGGACTACACTGAAGCTTTCTTT. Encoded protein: CASRDYTEAFF.

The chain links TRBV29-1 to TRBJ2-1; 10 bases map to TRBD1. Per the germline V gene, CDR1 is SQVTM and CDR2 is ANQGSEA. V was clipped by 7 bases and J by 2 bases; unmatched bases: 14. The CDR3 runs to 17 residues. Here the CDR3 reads CSAPSYPDRGAYNEQFF. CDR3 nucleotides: TGCAGCGCCCCTTCCTACCCGGACAGGGGGGCCTACAATGAGCAGTTCTTC.

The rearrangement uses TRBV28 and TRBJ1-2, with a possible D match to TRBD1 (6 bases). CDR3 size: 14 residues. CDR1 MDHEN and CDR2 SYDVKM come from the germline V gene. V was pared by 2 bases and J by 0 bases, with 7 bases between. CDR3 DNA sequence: TGTGCCAGCAGTTTACAGGGGTCTAACTATGGCTACACCTTC. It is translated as CASSLQGSNYGYTF.

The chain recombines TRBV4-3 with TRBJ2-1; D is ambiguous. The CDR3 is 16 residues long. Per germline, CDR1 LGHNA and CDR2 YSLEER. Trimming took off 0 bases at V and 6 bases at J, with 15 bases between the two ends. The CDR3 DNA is TGCGCCAGCAGCCAAGATGCCCTAATTGGGCGCAATGAGCAGTTCTTC. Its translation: CASSQDALIGRNEQFF.

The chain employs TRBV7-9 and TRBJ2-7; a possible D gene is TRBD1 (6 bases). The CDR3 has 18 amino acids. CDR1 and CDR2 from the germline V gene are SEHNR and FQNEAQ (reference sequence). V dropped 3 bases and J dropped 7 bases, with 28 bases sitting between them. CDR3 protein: CASSFLSEGKGDRWEQYF. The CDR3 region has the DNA TGTGCCAGCAGCTTTCTTTCCGAGGGAAAGGGGGATCGCTGGGAGCAGTACTTC.

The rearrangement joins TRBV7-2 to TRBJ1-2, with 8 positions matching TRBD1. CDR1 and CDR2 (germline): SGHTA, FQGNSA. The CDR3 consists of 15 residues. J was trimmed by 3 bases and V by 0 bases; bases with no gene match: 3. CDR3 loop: CASSLAQGADYGYTF. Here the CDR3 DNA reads TGTGCCAGCAGCTTAGCGCAGGGGGCGGACTATGGCTACACCTTC.

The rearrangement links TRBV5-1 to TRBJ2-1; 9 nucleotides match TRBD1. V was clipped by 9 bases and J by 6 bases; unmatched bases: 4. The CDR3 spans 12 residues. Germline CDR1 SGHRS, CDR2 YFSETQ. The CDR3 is CATGQGLNEQFF. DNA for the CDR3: TGCGCCACCGGACAGGGGCTCAATGAGCAGTTCTTC.